The 27 T cell receptor beta chains below were found in one sample sequenced in a study of OX40 agonist ivuxolimab in advanced cancers. The assay was immunoSEQ multiplex PCR, and TCRdb's table has in-frame clones only and misses some. Counted here are about 77,000 clones, under 90% occurring once; the ten biggest clones make up more than 2.5%. The material was CD4+ or CD8+ T cells sorted from blood, obtained in a trial of the OX40 agonist ivuxolimab. Every receptor here comes from an adult with an advanced solid tumor such as melanoma, head and neck, liver or kidney cancer.

The chain links TRBV6-1 to TRBJ2-1; 7 bases fit TRBD2. V dropped 3 bases and J dropped 3; count of bases not matched to a gene: 2. Germline-derived CDR1 and CDR2 are MNHNS and SASEGT. The CDR3 runs to 14 residues. This chain's CDR3 is CASSDQRGYNEQFF. The CDR3, as DNA: TGTGCCAGCAGTGACCAGCGGGGCTACAATGAGCAGTTCTTC.

This chain uses TRBV19 with TRBJ2-1; TRBD2 is a possible D gene (5 bases). The CDR3 spans 16 residues. Trimming cost V 3 bases and J 4 bases, with 16 bases left between them. Germline V lookup: CDR1 LNHDA, CDR2 SQIVND (reference sequence). The CDR3 sequence is CASSMKVAGSYNEQFF. For the CDR3, the DNA is TGTGCCAGTAGTATGAAGGTCGCGGGTAGTTACAATGAGCAGTTCTTC.

This chain connects TRBV7-9 to TRBJ2-3, with 14 bases fitting TRBD2. The V and J ends lost 8 bases and 6 bases, in that order; junction bases with no gene match: 16. The CDR3 consists of 18 residues. Germline V gene data show CDR1 as SEHNR and CDR2 as FQNEAQ (reference sequence). The CDR3 region has the DNA TGTGCCAGCCGCGGACTAGCGGGGGGTACCCGCACATTTGATACGCAGTATTTT. It encodes CASRGLAGGTRTFDTQYF.

The CDR3 is CAYSLRGSLGTDTQYF. As DNA, the CDR3 is TGTGCCTACTCTTTGCGGGGATCTTTGGGGACAGATACGCAGTATTTT. The J gene is TRBJ2-3, the V gene TRBV30, with a tentative D call TRBD2 (6 bases). The CDR3 has 16 amino acids. V lost 7 bases and J 3 bases, leaving 23 bases between the germline ends. CDR1 is GTSNPN and CDR2 is SVGIG in the germline V gene (reference sequence).

V is TRBV28 and J is TRBJ2-5, with D possibly matching TRBD1 (6 bases). The end of the DNA is better explained by TRBJ2-7, so the J call may be wrong. The CDR3 spans 16 residues. The germline gives CDR1 MDHEN, CDR2 SYDVKM. The CDR3, as DNA: TGTGCCAGCAGTTCAGCCCGCAGGGGCGTCTCCTACGAGCAGTACTTC. It translates to CASSSARRGVSYEQYF.

V and J are TRBV29-1 and TRBJ1-1, with TRBD1 matching over 7 bases. Germline V gene data show CDR1 as SQVTM and CDR2 as ANQGSEA. This CDR3 has 14 amino acids. Unmatched junction bases numbered 7, after V lost 1 base and J lost 5 bases. As DNA, the CDR3 is TGCAGCGTTGAAGGGGACAGCCGAACGACTGAAGCTTTCTTT. As protein: CSVEGDSRTTEAFF.

This chain joins TRBV19 and TRBJ2-2; D may be TRBD1 or TRBD2 (6 bases each). Germline-derived CDR1 and CDR2 are LNHDA and SQIVND (reference sequence). The CDR3 has 17 amino acids. Trimming removed 7 bases from V and 3 bases from J, with 21 bases in between. In nucleotides, the CDR3 is TGTGCCAGTACCTCCAGGGGCTTCTGGGGGGACACCGGGGAGCTGTTTTTT. This gives the protein CASTSRGFWGDTGELFF.

The chain links TRBV28 to TRBJ1-1; D is uncertain. The CDR3 spans 13 residues. The germline V and J ends were trimmed by 7 bases and 2 bases, with 11 bases remaining between them. CDR1 is MDHEN, CDR2 SYDVKM, per germline. CDR3 DNA sequence: TGTGCCAGCACCACGAGACCCAACACTGAAGCTTTCTTT. Protein product: CASTTRPNTEAFF. The full variable domain, its missing parts supplied by reference TRBV28 and TRBJ1-1, is DVKVTQSSRYLVKRTGEKVFLECVQDMDHENMFWYRQDPGLGLRLIYFSYDVKMKEKGDIPEGYSVSREKKERFSLILESASTNQTSMYLCASTTRPNTEAFFGQGTRLTVV.

This clone showed up just once. V gene TRBV5-1 combines with J gene TRBJ2-2; D may be TRBD2 (5 bases). Germline CDR1 and CDR2: SGHRS and YFSETQ. V was pared by 0 bases and J by 7 bases, with 13 bases between. The CDR3 is made up of 15 amino acids. As DNA, the CDR3 is TGCGCCAGCAGCTTGGGAACCGGGGTAGTCGGGGAGCTGTTTTTT. Protein sequence: CASSLGTGVVGELFF.

The J gene is TRBJ1-1, the V gene TRBV11-2, with D tentatively TRBD1 (5 bases). The CDR3 totals 17 residues. Trimming took 2 bases from V and 1 from J, leaving 17 bases between them. Germline V gene data show CDR1 as SGHAT and CDR2 as FQNNGV. The CDR3 DNA reads as TGTGCCAGCAGCTTACGGGGTGGGGCAGGAAAGAACACTGAAGCTTTCTTT. The encoded protein is CASSLRGGAGKNTEAFF. Combining the CDR3 with reference TRBV11-2 and TRBJ1-1 gives the whole variable domain EAGVAQSPRYKIIEKRQSVAFWCNPISGHATLYWYQQILGQGPKLLIQFQNNGVVDDSQLPKDRFSAERLKGVDSTLKIQPAKLEDSAVYLCASSLRGGAGKNTEAFFGQGTRLTVV.

This clone was counted a few times. V gene TRBV2 combines with J gene TRBJ1-1; TRBD1 matches 9 bases. The CDR3 spans 17 residues. Germline trimming cut 7 bases from V and 0 bases from J; bases unmatched to any gene: 12. Germline CDR1 SNHLY, CDR2 FYNNEI. The CDR3 region is CASNSQGARRLNTEAFF. CDR3 DNA sequence: TGTGCCAGCAACTCACAGGGGGCCCGGAGACTGAACACTGAAGCTTTCTTT.

The gene calls are TRBV7-2 and TRBJ2-5; no clear D gene. The DNA end is more similar to TRBJ2-7, so the J call may be wrong. This CDR3 has 14 amino acids. The germline V gene has CDR1 SGHTA and CDR2 FQGNSA. The CDR3 protein is CASSLVGRTYEQYF. CDR3 in DNA: TGTGCCAGCAGCTTAGTGGGCAGGACCTACGAGCAGTACTTC.

V gene TRBV5-5 combines with J gene TRBJ1-1; D remains ambiguous. Germline-derived CDR1 and CDR2 are SGHKS and YYEKEE (reference sequence). This CDR3 is built from 13 residues. With 3 bases removed from V and 6 bases from J, the gap between germline ends came to 12 bases. The CDR3 reads CASSSLISAEAFF. The CDR3 DNA sequence: TGTGCCAGCAGCTCACTTATTAGCGCTGAAGCTTTCTTT.

The rearrangement links TRBV2 to TRBJ2-1, with 9 nucleotides matching TRBD2. The V gene end was trimmed by 3 bases and the J gene end by 6 bases; junction bases not matched to a gene: 18. The CDR3 has 19 residues. CDR1 and CDR2 (germline): SNHLY, FYNNEI. Here the CDR3 reads CASSEPVPGGRALGNEQFF. The DNA for the CDR3 is TGTGCCAGCAGTGAGCCCGTGCCGGGCGGGAGGGCCCTGGGCAATGAGCAGTTCTTC.

The chain joins TRBV6-5 to TRBJ2-7; D not certain. Germline V gives CDR1 MNHEY, CDR2 SVGAGI. This CDR3 spans 12 amino acids. The germline V and J ends were trimmed by 6 bases and 4 bases, with 10 bases remaining between them. CDR3 loop: CASRNKGYEQYF. The CDR3 nucleotides read TGTGCCAGCAGAAACAAGGGATACGAGCAGTACTTC.

The gene calls are TRBV5-6 and TRBJ2-1; D is possibly TRBD1 or TRBD2 (5 bases each). This CDR3 has 17 residues. Trimming pared 1 base from V and 7 bases from J, leaving 21 bases between. CDR1 is SGHDT and CDR2 is YYEEEE in the germline V gene. Here the CDR3 DNA reads TGTGCCAGCAGCTTGATTCTGCGGGCAGGGCCAGGGAATGAGCAGTTCTTC. Protein sequence: CASSLILRAGPGNEQFF.

The chain joins TRBV19 to TRBJ2-2, with a tentative D call TRBD1 (6 bases). The CDR3 runs 14 residues. The ends were cut back, 5 bases at V and 6 bases at J, with 13 bases in the middle. Germline V gene sequence: CDR1 LNHDA, CDR2 SQIVND (reference sequence). This CDR3 reads CASSFRGGAGELFF. The CDR3 DNA is TGTGCCAGTAGTTTCCGTGGGGGCGCCGGGGAGCTGTTTTTT.

This chain uses TRBV7-2 with TRBJ2-5; a weak D match, TRBD1 (6 bases). The ends were cut back, 1 base at V and 4 bases at J, with 10 bases in the middle. The CDR3 consists of 14 residues. Germline lookup yields CDR1 SGHTA and CDR2 FQGNSA. DNA of the CDR3: TGTGCCAGCAGCTTAGATAGGGGGTCAGAGACCCAGTACTTC. Residues: CASSLDRGSETQYF.

The chain recombines TRBV27 with TRBJ2-7, with D possibly being TRBD1 or TRBD2 (5 bases each). The germline CDR1 and CDR2 sequences are MNHEY and SMNVEV (reference sequence). With 6 bases removed from V and 2 bases from J, the gap between germline ends came to 14 bases. This CDR3 has 14 amino acids. The CDR3, as DNA: TGTGCCAGCAGATTGACCGGGACCACCTACGAGCAGTACTTC. As protein: CASRLTGTTYEQYF.

The J gene is TRBJ2-1, the V gene TRBV29-1; D not resolved. This CDR3 has 14 residues. V lost 0 bases and J lost 5, with 11 bases in between. The germline gives CDR1 SQVTM, CDR2 ANQGSEA. Here the CDR3 DNA reads TGCAGCGTTGAAGATCTTCGGACGAACAATGAGCAGTTCTTC. Its protein product is CSVEDLRTNNEQFF.

In DNA form, the CDR3 reads TGTGCCAGCAGACGACTAGCGGGACTCGGGGAGACCCAGTACTTC. It codes for CASRRLAGLGETQYF. The genes are TRBV6-5 and TRBJ2-5; 11 positions match TRBD2. This CDR3 spans 15 amino acids. CDR1 and CDR2 (germline): MNHEY, SVGAGI. J was trimmed by 5 bases and V by 6 bases; bases with no gene match: 8.

This rearrangement joins TRBV11-3 to TRBJ2-7; 7 bases map to TRBD1. This CDR3 contains 14 residues. The germline gives CDR1 SGHNT, CDR2 YENEEA. V trimming: 6 bases; J trimming: 1 base; junction bases outside the gene matches: 6. The CDR3 DNA follows: TGTGCCAGCAGTCGACAGGGAACGTCCTACGAGCAGTACTTC. It is translated as CASSRQGTSYEQYF.

V gene TRBV6-4 combines with J gene TRBJ2-3; tentative D call: TRBD2 (5 bases). Germline assignment: CDR1 MRHNA and CDR2 SNTAGT. The CDR3 contains 12 residues. Trimming shortened V by 2 bases and J by 5 bases, and 5 bases separated the two germline ends. In DNA, the CDR3 is TGTGCCAGCAGTGACGAGGGAGATACGCAGTATTTT. Translating gives CASSDEGDTQYF.

J is TRBJ2-7 and V is TRBV11-2, with TRBD2 identical over 9 bases. CDR1 is SGHAT, CDR2 FQNNGV, per germline. The CDR3 length is 16 residues. Trimming at V came to 6 bases and at J to 6 bases, leaving 15 bases not matched to a gene. The CDR3 coding sequence is TGTGCCAGCAGTCTCGCCCTCCCGGGACTAGCAGCCGAGCAGTACTTC. It translates to CASSLALPGLAAEQYF.

This sequence joins TRBV4-2 and TRBJ2-5; D gene unclear. The CDR3 sequence is 14 residues long. Germline CDR1 reads LGHNA; CDR2 reads YNFKEQ. Trimming cost V 4 bases and J 5 bases, with 14 bases left between them. CDR3 in amino acids: CASSPSPQVETQYF. The CDR3 DNA follows: TGTGCCAGCAGCCCTTCCCCCCAGGTCGAGACCCAGTACTTC.

V usage is TRBV5-8 and J usage is TRBJ1-1, with 7 bases lining up with TRBD1. V lost 5 bases and J lost 3; bases outside the gene matches: 7. Germline V gene data show CDR1 as SGHTS and CDR2 as YDEGEE. The length of the CDR3 is 14 residues. CDR3 nucleotides: TGTGCCAGCAGTACTGACAGGGCCCACACTGAAGCTTTCTTT. Amino acid sequence: CASSTDRAHTEAFF.

The chain carries TRBV18 and TRBJ2-1; D possibly corresponds to TRBD2 (6 bases). Germline CDR1 reads KGHSH; CDR2 reads LQKENI. With 3 bases removed from V and 4 bases from J, the gap between germline ends came to 16 bases. This CDR3 comprises 16 residues. CDR3: CASSPTVGGDYNEQFF. DNA of the CDR3: TGTGCCAGCTCACCGACGGTGGGCGGGGATTACAATGAGCAGTTCTTC.